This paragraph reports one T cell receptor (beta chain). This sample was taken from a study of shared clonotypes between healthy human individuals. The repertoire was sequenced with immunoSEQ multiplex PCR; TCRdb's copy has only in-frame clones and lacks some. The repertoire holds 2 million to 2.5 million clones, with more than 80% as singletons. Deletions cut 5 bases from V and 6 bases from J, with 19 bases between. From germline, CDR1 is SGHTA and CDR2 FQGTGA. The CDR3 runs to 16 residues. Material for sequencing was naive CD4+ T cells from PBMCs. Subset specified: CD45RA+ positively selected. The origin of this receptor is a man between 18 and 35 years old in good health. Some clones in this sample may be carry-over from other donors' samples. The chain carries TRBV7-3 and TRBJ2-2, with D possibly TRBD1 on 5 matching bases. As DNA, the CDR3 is TGTGCCAGCAGCCGAGGCAGACACTTAGGGGCCGGGGAGCTGTTTTTT. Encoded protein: CASSRGRHLGAGELFF.